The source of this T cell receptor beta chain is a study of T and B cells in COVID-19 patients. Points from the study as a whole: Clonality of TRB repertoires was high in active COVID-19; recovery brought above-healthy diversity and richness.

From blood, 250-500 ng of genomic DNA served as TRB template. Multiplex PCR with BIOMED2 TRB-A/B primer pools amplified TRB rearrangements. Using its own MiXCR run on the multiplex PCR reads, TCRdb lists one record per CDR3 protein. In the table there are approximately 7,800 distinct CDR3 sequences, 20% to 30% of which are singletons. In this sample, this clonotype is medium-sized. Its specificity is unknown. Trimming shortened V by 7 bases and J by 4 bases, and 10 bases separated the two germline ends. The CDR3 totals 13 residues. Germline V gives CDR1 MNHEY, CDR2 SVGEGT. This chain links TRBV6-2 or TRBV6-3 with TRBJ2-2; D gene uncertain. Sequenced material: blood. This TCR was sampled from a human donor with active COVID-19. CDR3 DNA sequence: TGTGCCAGCAACGGTCCCCTCACCGGGGAGCTGTTTTTT. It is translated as CASNGPLTGELFF.